Below are 24 T cell receptor beta chains sequenced from a single sample in a study of blood T cell repertoires in COVID-19 (TCRdb year 2020). Libraries were made using the immunoSEQ multiplex PCR assay. TCRdb carries this immuneACCESS record with in-frame sequences only. Its versions omit some clonotypes, under half of them owing to an unresolved V gene in the studies checked, with the rest unexplained. Counted in this sample were roughly 150,000 clones; around 80% of them appeared once. Together, the top ten hold nearly 10% of the sample. The material sequenced was peripheral blood. The receptors stem from a woman in her forties or fifties with acute or convalescent COVID-19.

A single count supports this clone. The chain is built from TRBV28 and TRBJ1-2; possibly TRBD1 for D (6 bases). Germline lookup yields CDR1 MDHEN and CDR2 SYDVKM. Trimming shortened V by 6 bases and J by 8 bases, and 22 bases separated the two germline ends. CDR3 length: 15 amino acids. The CDR3 coding sequence is TGTGCCAGCAGCGGAGGCCTGGACAGAATAAGAGGCTACACCTTC. Its translation: CASSGGLDRIRGYTF.

This sequence joins TRBV6-6 and TRBJ2-4; 7 positions agree with TRBD1. Germline V CDR1 and CDR2: MNHNY, SVGAGI (reference sequence). This CDR3 is 14 amino acids long. V shed 5 bases, J shed 6 bases, and the junction held 7 bases outside the gene matches. The CDR3 DNA reads as TGTGCCAGCAGTACGGACAGGACGGCAAACATTCAGTACTTC. As protein: CASSTDRTANIQYF.

About this clone itself: Additional DNA sequences in this sample encode the identical CDR3. The V and J genes are TRBV7-2 and TRBJ2-5; D is unresolved. Per the germline V gene, CDR1 is SGHTA and CDR2 is FQGNSA. The germline V and J ends were trimmed by 3 bases and 5 bases, with 7 bases remaining between them. The length of the CDR3 is 12 residues. The CDR3 spells CASSLVQETQYF. The CDR3 nucleotides are TGTGCCAGCAGCTTGGTCCAGGAGACCCAGTACTTC.

V usage is TRBV19 and J usage is TRBJ1-5, with 10 positions matching TRBD1. Germline trimming cut 5 bases from V and 4 bases from J; bases unmatched to any gene: 11. Germline V lookup: CDR1 LNHDA, CDR2 SQIVND (reference sequence). The CDR3 loop spans 17 amino acids. CDR3 nucleotides: TGTGCCAGTAGTGGATCGGGACAGGGGCGAGGAAATCAGCCCCAGCATTTT. Its protein product is CASSGSGQGRGNQPQHF. The variable domain in full, completed from reference TRBV19 and TRBJ1-5, reads DGGITQSPKYLFRKEGQNVTLSCEQNLNHDAMYWYRQDPGQGLRLIYYSQIVNDFQKGDIAEGYSVSREKKESFPLTVTSAQKNPTAFYLCASSGSGQGRGNQPQHFGDGTRLSIL.

The J gene is TRBJ2-3, the V gene TRBV12-5, with a tentative D call TRBD2 (6 bases). Germline CDR1 reads LGHNT; CDR2 reads FRNRAP. Between the trimmed V and J ends, which lost 4 bases and 5 bases, there was a span of 19 bases. This CDR3 is 16 amino acids long. The CDR3, as DNA: TGTGCTAGTGGTTCGGGAAACGGGAGCCCTGAAGATACGCAGTATTTT. This gives the protein CASGSGNGSPEDTQYF.

This chain connects TRBV4-2 to TRBJ2-3; D is uncertain. The CDR3 is 15 residues long. V was shortened by 0 bases and J by 0 bases, with 7 bases between the two germline ends. Germline loops: CDR1 LGHNA, CDR2 YNFKEQ. CDR3 bases: TGTGCCAGCAGCCAAGATATGACTAGCACAGATACGCAGTATTTT. This translates into CASSQDMTSTDTQYF.

The chain couples TRBV18 to TRBJ2-5; tentative D call: TRBD2 (6 bases). CDR3 length equals 14 residues. CDR1 is KGHSH, CDR2 LQKENI, per germline. Trimming removed 3 bases from V and 2 bases from J, with 10 bases in between. The CDR3 loop reads CASSPRDLQETQYF. For the CDR3, the DNA is TGTGCCAGCTCACCCCGGGACTTACAAGAGACCCAGTACTTC.

The chain uses TRBV5-1 and TRBJ2-7; the D gene is possibly TRBD2 (5 bases). Germline CDR1 reads SGHRS; CDR2 reads YFSETQ. There are 13 residues in the CDR3. V was clipped by 0 bases and J by 4 bases, with 8 bases between them. DNA of the CDR3: TGCGCCAGCAGCTTGGGAGAGGGTTACGAGCAGTACTTC. It encodes CASSLGEGYEQYF.

This clone was seen more than once but under ten times. The chain is built from TRBV30 and TRBJ1-5; no reliable D call. V was shortened by 0 bases and J by 4 bases, with 7 bases between the two germline ends. The CDR3 runs 13 residues. In germline, CDR1 is GTSNPN, CDR2 SVGIG (reference sequence). Written as DNA, the CDR3 is TGTGCCTGGAGTGTGGGCCATAATCAGCCCCAGCATTTT. It is translated as CAWSVGHNQPQHF.

This chain connects TRBV13 to TRBJ1-2, with 9 bases aligning to TRBD1. Trimming removed 5 bases from V and 7 bases from J; junction bases left unmatched: 8. This CDR3 is built from 14 residues. Germline V lookup: CDR1 PRHDT, CDR2 FYEKMQ (reference sequence). CDR3: CASSRGTGQAGYTF. CDR3 DNA: TGTGCCAGCAGCCGGGGGACAGGGCAGGCTGGCTACACCTTC. Full variable domain (rest looked up from reference TRBV13 and TRBJ1-2): AAGVIQSPRHLIKEKRETATLKCYPIPRHDTVYWYQQGPGQDPQFLISFYEKMQSDKGSIPDRFSAQQFSDYHSELNMSSLELGDSALYFCASSRGTGQAGYTFGSGTRLTVV.

V gene TRBV5-6 combines with J gene TRBJ1-5; 9 bases map to TRBD1. The junction had 7 bases not matched to a gene; V was cut back by 2 bases and J by 7 bases. In germline, CDR1 is SGHDT, CDR2 YYEEEE. CDR3 length: 15 residues. The CDR3: CASSFWDRDQQPQHF. DNA for the CDR3: TGTGCCAGCAGCTTTTGGGACAGGGACCAACAGCCCCAGCATTTT.

V usage is TRBV7-9 and J usage is TRBJ2-1, with TRBD2 matching over 8 bases. This CDR3 contains 19 residues. The germline V gene has CDR1 SEHNR and CDR2 FQNEAQ (reference sequence). Unmatched junction bases numbered 20, after V lost 3 bases and J lost 7 bases. CDR3 protein: CASSFGSWGRAGVNNEQFF. The CDR3 bases are TGTGCCAGCAGCTTTGGCTCTTGGGGAAGAGCGGGAGTAAATAATGAGCAGTTCTTC.

V usage is TRBV30 and J usage is TRBJ1-5, with 9 bases lining up with TRBD1. The germline V gene has CDR1 GTSNPN and CDR2 SVGIG (reference sequence). The V and J ends lost 2 bases and 0 bases, in that order; junction bases with no gene match: 5. The CDR3 spans 16 residues. CDR3 protein: CAWSSGTGYSNQPQHF. The CDR3 DNA reads TGTGCCTGGAGTAGCGGGACAGGGTATAGCAATCAGCCCCAGCATTTT.

The rearrangement uses TRBV7-3 and TRBJ1-2, with D unresolved. CDR3 size: 15 residues. Germline CDR1 is SGHTA and CDR2 is FQGTGA. Trimming shortened V by 2 bases and J by 5 bases, and 15 bases separated the two germline ends. The CDR3 is CASSLDGSGLYGYTF. The CDR3 DNA reads as TGTGCCAGCAGCTTAGATGGTTCGGGTTTATATGGCTACACCTTC.

V and J are TRBV11-2 and TRBJ2-2; TRBD2 is a possible D gene (6 bases). Germline-derived CDR1 and CDR2 are SGHAT and FQNNGV. This CDR3 has 18 residues. Trimming cost V 1 base and J 1 base, with 16 bases left between them. This CDR3 reads CASSLGGGSGWNTGELFF. The CDR3 nucleotides are TGTGCCAGCAGCTTAGGCGGTGGGAGCGGGTGGAACACCGGGGAGCTGTTTTTT.

V and J are TRBV2 and TRBJ1-1; 8 bases fit TRBD1. Germline V gene data show CDR1 as SNHLY and CDR2 as FYNNEI. Trimming removed 7 bases from V and 11 bases from J; junction bases left unmatched: 12. This CDR3 is built from 13 residues. CDR3 bases: TGTGCCAGCAACCCGGACAGGGCGTTTTTGGCTTTCTTT. Protein: CASNPDRAFLAFF. Filled out from reference TRBV2 and TRBJ1-1, the complete variable domain reads EPEVTQTPSHQVTQMGQEVILRCVPISNHLYFYWYRQILGQKVEFLVSFYNNEISEKSEIFDDQFSVERPDGSNFTLKIRSTKLEDSAMYFCASNPDRAFLAFFGQGTRLTVV.

The rearrangement uses TRBV28 and TRBJ1-5, with D possibly matching TRBD1 (6 bases). CDR1 and CDR2 from the germline V gene are MDHEN and SYDVKM. The ends were cut back, 3 bases at V and 0 bases at J, with 9 bases in the middle. This CDR3 region has 15 residues. The CDR3 spells CASSLTGYSNQPQHF. For the CDR3, the DNA is TGTGCCAGCAGTTTGACAGGTTATAGCAATCAGCCCCAGCATTTT.

This clone has at least ten counts. The rearrangement joins TRBV7-9 to TRBJ1-3; perhaps TRBD1 as D (5 bases). The germline CDR1 and CDR2 sequences are SEHNR and FQNEAQ (reference sequence). This CDR3 is built from 15 residues. V was pared by 4 bases and J by 2 bases, with 12 bases between. The CDR3 nucleotides are TGTGCCAGCAGCTCGGTAGGAGGGGCTGGAAACACCATATATTTT. It codes for CASSSVGGAGNTIYF. Together with reference TRBV7-9 and TRBJ1-3, the CDR3 gives the full variable domain: DTGVSQNPRHKITKRGQNVTFRCDPISEHNRLYWYRQTLGQGPEFLTYFQNEAQLEKSRLLSDRFSAERPKGSFSTLEIQRTEQGDSAMYLCASSSVGGAGNTIYFGEGSWLTVV.

The rearrangement uses TRBV30 and TRBJ1-6, with TRBD1 matching over 8 bases. Germline-derived CDR1 and CDR2 are GTSNPN and SVGIG (reference sequence). This CDR3 contains 14 residues. J gave up 7 bases and V 2 bases, and 4 bases lay outside the gene matches. CDR3 residues: CAWSRTGGNSPLHF. CDR3 bases: TGTGCCTGGAGTCGAACAGGGGGGAATTCACCCCTCCACTTT.

The CDR3 here is CASSPSQGRGYGYTF. The CDR3 DNA follows: TGTGCCAGCAGCCCCTCTCAGGGAAGGGGCTATGGCTACACCTTC. This chain joins TRBV25-1 and TRBJ1-2; perhaps TRBD1 as D (5 bases). The CDR3 extends over 15 amino acids. The germline V gene encodes CDR1 MGHDK and CDR2 SYGVNS. Trimming left V 6 bases short and J 4 bases short, with 18 bases between.

J is TRBJ1-3 and V is TRBV7-2, with no clear D. Between the trimmed V and J ends, which lost 5 bases and 0 bases, there was a span of 8 bases. CDR1 and CDR2 (germline): SGHTA, FQGNSA. The CDR3 length is 14 residues. Here the CDR3 reads CASSAQNSGNTIYF. The CDR3 bases are TGTGCCAGCAGCGCACAGAACTCTGGAAACACCATATATTTT.

The chain joins TRBV11-2 to TRBJ2-4; 8 nucleotides align to TRBD1. The CDR3 runs to 15 residues. The junction had 12 bases not matched to a gene; V was cut back by 5 bases and J by 9 bases. CDR1 SGHAT and CDR2 FQNNGV come from the germline V gene. The CDR3 loop is CASSPTQGQGIIQYF. The CDR3 DNA reads as TGTGCCAGCAGCCCGACCCAAGGACAGGGCATCATTCAGTACTTC.

This clone was observed once. This rearrangement joins TRBV6-5 to TRBJ2-2, with no clear D. Germline lookup yields CDR1 MNHEY and CDR2 SVGAGI. Trimming removed 7 bases from V and 7 bases from J, with 13 bases in between. This CDR3 region has 13 residues. The CDR3 sequence: CASTSSLDGELFF. CDR3 DNA sequence: TGTGCCAGCACCTCTTCCTTAGACGGGGAGCTGTTTTTT.

The rearrangement joins TRBV3-1 (or the pseudogene TRBV3-2) to TRBJ2-1; D is ambiguous. CDR1 is LGHDT and CDR2 is YNNKEL in the germline V gene (reference sequence). CDR3 length: 13 residues. The V and J ends lost 3 bases and 8 bases respectively, with 11 bases between them. The CDR3 region is CASSHDGPYEQFF. The CDR3 coding sequence is TGTGCCAGCAGCCATGATGGCCCTTATGAGCAGTTCTTC.